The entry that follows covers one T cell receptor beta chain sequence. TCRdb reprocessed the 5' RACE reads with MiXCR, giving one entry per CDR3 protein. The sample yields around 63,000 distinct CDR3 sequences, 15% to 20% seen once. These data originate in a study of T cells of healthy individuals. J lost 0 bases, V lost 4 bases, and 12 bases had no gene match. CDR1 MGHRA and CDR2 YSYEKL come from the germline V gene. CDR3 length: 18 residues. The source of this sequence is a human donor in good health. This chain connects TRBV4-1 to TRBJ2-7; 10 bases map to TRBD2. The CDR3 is CASSPKTVLAGDSYEQYF. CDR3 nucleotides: TGCGCCAGCAGCCCTAAGACGGTGCTAGCGGGGGACTCCTACGAGCAGTACTTC.